One and the same sample provided the 22 T cell receptor beta chains below, sequenced in a study of shared clonotypes between healthy human individuals. Repertoires were generated with immunoSEQ multiplex PCR, while TCRdb's copy carries only in-frame clones and drops some. This table holds some 2 million clones, roughly 94% found once. Naive CD8 populations comprised CD45RO-negative cells positively selected for CCR7, excluding terminally differentiated effector memory CD45RA+ cells. The sequencing input was naive CD8+ T cells sorted from blood. These receptors came from a man between 18 and 35 years old in good health.

The chain uses TRBV5-3 and TRBJ2-5; D is unclear. TRBV5-3 is noted as an ORF with a role that remains uncertain. V was shortened by 2 bases and J by 0 bases, with 11 bases between the two germline ends. The CDR3 length is 15 residues. The CDR3, as DNA: TGTGCCAGAAGCTTCTGGCAGCAAAACCAAGAGACCCAGTACTTC. Its translation is CARSFWQQNQETQYF.

This chain connects TRBV19 to TRBJ2-7; 8 nucleotides agree with TRBD2. V lost 5 bases and J lost 3; bases outside the gene matches: 9. Germline assignment: CDR1 LNHDA and CDR2 SQIVND (reference sequence). This CDR3 spans 15 amino acids. CDR3 region: CASSVQLAEDYEQYF. In DNA, the CDR3 is TGTGCCAGTAGTGTCCAACTAGCGGAGGACTACGAGCAGTACTTC.

The chain recombines TRBV29-1 with TRBJ2-7; 10 bases line up with TRBD2. V gave up 0 bases and J gave up 1 base; unmatched junction bases: 3. The CDR3 length is 15 residues. Looked up from germline, CDR1 is SQVTM and CDR2 is ANQGSEA. CDR3 region: CSVEDPSGSSYEQYF. CDR3 in DNA: TGCAGCGTTGAAGATCCTAGCGGGAGTTCCTACGAGCAGTACTTC.

This clone showed up just once. The CDR3 region has the DNA TGTGCCAGCAGTGAAGCTCTAGGACAGGGAGGAGAGACCCAGTACTTC. Translating it yields CASSEALGQGGETQYF. J is TRBJ2-5 and V is TRBV2; 8 bases match TRBD1. Unmatched junction bases numbered 7, after V lost 0 bases and J lost 4 bases. The CDR3 is made up of 16 amino acids. Germline-derived CDR1 and CDR2 are SNHLY and FYNNEI. The variable domain in full, completed from reference TRBV2 and TRBJ2-5, reads EPEVTQTPSHQVTQMGQEVILRCVPISNHLYFYWYRQILGQKVEFLVSFYNNEISEKSEIFDDQFSVERPDGSNFTLKIRSTKLEDSAMYFCASSEALGQGGETQYFGPGTRLLVL.

The chain joins TRBV7-9 to TRBJ1-2; perhaps TRBD1 as D (5 bases). Germline V gives CDR1 SEHNR, CDR2 FQNEAQ (reference sequence). V was trimmed by 2 bases and J by 0 bases, leaving 10 bases between them. The CDR3 length is 15 residues. The chain's CDR3 is CASSLTEGANYGYTF. The CDR3 DNA follows: TGTGCCAGCAGCTTAACGGAAGGGGCTAACTATGGCTACACCTTC.

A remark on this clone: Other DNA variants within this sample encode the same CDR3. The chain links TRBV4-1 to TRBJ2-7; the match to TRBD2 covers 7 bases. Germline CDR1 and CDR2: MGHRA and YSYEKL. V was clipped by 1 base and J by 3 bases; unmatched bases: 9. There are 16 residues in the CDR3. The CDR3 region is CASSQAPGGGSYEQYF. CDR3 nucleotides: TGCGCCAGCAGCCAAGCCCCGGGAGGAGGCAGCTACGAGCAGTACTTC.

The chain combines TRBV27 with TRBJ2-2; D perhaps matches TRBD2 (6 bases). The length of the CDR3 is 15 residues. Trimming removed 4 bases at V and 0 bases at J, with 9 bases between. CDR1 and CDR2 (germline): MNHEY, SMNVEV (reference sequence). Here the CDR3 reads CASSWGLANTGELFF. The CDR3 region has the DNA TGTGCCAGCAGTTGGGGACTGGCGAACACCGGGGAGCTGTTTTTT.

The rearrangement links TRBV7-2 to TRBJ1-1; D remains ambiguous. V was clipped by 3 bases and J by 6 bases, with 17 bases between them. Germline CDR1 reads SGHTA; CDR2 reads FQGNSA. The CDR3 sequence is 15 residues long. The CDR3 nucleotides read TGTGCCAGCAGCTTTAGGCTCTTCGAGAGCGCTGAAGCTTTCTTT. Residues: CASSFRLFESAEAFF.

The V gene is TRBV5-6, the J gene TRBJ1-5; D perhaps matches TRBD1 (6 bases). Germline V gene data show CDR1 as SGHDT and CDR2 as YYEEEE. The CDR3 length is 14 residues. Trimming removed 0 bases at V and 6 bases at J, with 10 bases between. The CDR3 DNA follows: TGTGCCAGCAGCTTGGCCGAGGGGGGTCAGCCCCAGCATTTT. Protein: CASSLAEGGQPQHF.

In its sample, this clone was seen once. V is TRBV9 and J is TRBJ2-7; 9 positions agree with TRBD1. CDR3 size: 15 residues. Per the germline V gene, CDR1 is SGDLS and CDR2 is YYNGEE. With V trimmed by 5 bases and J by 3 bases, 9 bases remained unmatched. CDR3 nucleotides: TGTGCCAGCAGTGCTACCGGGACAGGGTACTACGAGCAGTACTTC. Protein: CASSATGTGYYEQYF.

Of note for this clone: The same CDR3 can be traced to other DNA sequences in this sample. This chain links TRBV5-6 with TRBJ2-5, with 8 bases identical to TRBD2. With V trimmed by 1 base and J by 5 bases, 1 base remained unmatched. The CDR3 runs 13 residues. Germline values: CDR1 SGHDT, CDR2 YYEEEE. The CDR3 loop reads CASSLLAGETQYF. CDR3 sequence (DNA): TGTGCCAGCAGCTTGTTAGCGGGGGAGACCCAGTACTTC.

V gene TRBV7-7 combines with J gene TRBJ1-4; D is unclear. CDR1 and CDR2 (germline): SSHAT, FNYEAQ (reference sequence). There are 13 residues in the CDR3. The CDR3 nucleotides are TGTGCTAGCGCTACCGAATACGGTGAAAAACTGTTTTTT. Residues: CASATEYGEKLFF.

The V call is TRBV30, the J call TRBJ2-7, with 7 bases fitting TRBD2. The CDR3 is 13 residues long. CDR1 is GTSNPN, CDR2 SVGIG, per germline (reference sequence). V was pared by 2 bases and J by 3 bases, with 4 bases of the junction left unmatched. The CDR3 DNA sequence: TGTGCCTGGAGTCTCTGGGGGGGCTACGAGCAGTACTTC. Protein sequence: CAWSLWGGYEQYF.

The chain uses TRBV28 and TRBJ2-5; TRBD1 matches 12 bases. The CDR3 is 17 amino acids. V gave up 5 bases and J gave up 5 bases; unmatched junction bases: 12. Germline CDR1 is MDHEN and CDR2 is SYDVKM. CDR3 bases: TGTGCCAGCAGTCCTCACCCCGGGACAGGGGGCGGGGAGACCCAGTACTTC. It codes for CASSPHPGTGGGETQYF.

The gene calls are TRBV10-1 and TRBJ2-1; the match to TRBD2 covers 9 bases. The CDR3 contains 13 residues. CDR1 and CDR2 from the germline V gene are WNHNN and SYGVQD (reference sequence). V lost 6 bases and J lost 10; bases outside the gene matches: 7. For the CDR3, the DNA is TGCGCCAGCAGCGCGGGACTAGCTTACGAGCAGTTCTTC. As protein: CASSAGLAYEQFF.

Note on this clone: This sample includes further DNA sequences coding for the same CDR3. The rearrangement uses TRBV28 and TRBJ1-2; 7 nucleotides match TRBD1. With V trimmed by 4 bases and J by 2 bases, 4 bases remained unmatched. This CDR3 has 14 residues. Germline assignment: CDR1 MDHEN and CDR2 SYDVKM. The chain's CDR3 is CASSSPGQNYGYTF. The DNA for the CDR3 is TGTGCCAGCAGTTCTCCGGGACAGAACTATGGCTACACCTTC.

This chain uses TRBV7-9 with TRBJ2-5, with D unclear. Trimming stripped 5 bases from V and 2 bases from J, with 9 bases between. The CDR3 contains 13 residues. From germline, CDR1 is SEHNR and CDR2 FQNEAQ (reference sequence). The CDR3 DNA reads as TGTGCCAGCAGCGAAGATCTACAAGAGACCCAGTACTTC. The encoded protein is CASSEDLQETQYF.

This clone was seen only once. The chain carries TRBV4-3 and TRBJ2-3; the D is unclear. This CDR3 has 13 residues. Trimming removed 4 bases at V and 1 base at J, with 6 bases between. Germline CDR1 reads LGHNA; CDR2 reads YSLEER. This CDR3 reads CASSRQGTDTQYF. The DNA for the CDR3 is TGCGCCAGCAGCCGCCAGGGCACAGATACGCAGTATTTT.

The chain carries TRBV11-2 and TRBJ2-2; tentative D call: TRBD2 (6 bases). The CDR3 has 15 residues. CDR1 SGHAT and CDR2 FQNNGV come from the germline V gene. V dropped 4 bases and J dropped 3 bases, with 12 bases sitting between them. CDR3 in DNA: TGTGCCAGCAGCTCTTGGACTATTTACACCGGGGAGCTGTTTTTT. It specifies CASSSWTIYTGELFF. The full variable domain, with the rest looked up from reference TRBV11-2 and TRBJ2-2, is EAGVAQSPRYKIIEKRQSVAFWCNPISGHATLYWYQQILGQGPKLLIQFQNNGVVDDSQLPKDRFSAERLKGVDSTLKIQPAKLEDSAVYLCASSSWTIYTGELFFGEGSRLTVL.

The chain is built from TRBV13 and TRBJ2-7, with D maybe TRBD1 (5 bases). Trimming removed 4 bases from V and 1 base from J, with 8 bases in between. Germline V gives CDR1 PRHDT, CDR2 FYEKMQ (reference sequence). CDR3 length: 13 amino acids. This chain's CDR3 is CASSSDISYEQYF. The CDR3, as DNA: TGTGCCAGCAGCTCGGACATTTCCTACGAGCAGTACTTC.

The chain links TRBV5-4 to TRBJ2-7, with TRBD1 matching 8 bases. Germline CDR1 is SGHNT and CDR2 is YYREEE (reference sequence). V lost 4 bases to trimming and J lost 0 bases; unmatched junction nucleotides: 3. The CDR3 is made up of 14 amino acids. CDR3 sequence: CASSPDRDSYEQYF. The CDR3 nucleotides are TGTGCCAGCAGCCCGGACAGGGACTCCTACGAGCAGTACTTC.

The chain couples TRBV5-4 to TRBJ2-7; weak D call: TRBD2 (5 bases). Germline lookup yields CDR1 SGHNT and CDR2 YYREEE (reference sequence). The CDR3 loop spans 14 amino acids. Deletions cut 0 bases from V and 3 bases from J, with 10 bases between. CDR3 in DNA: TGTGCCAGCAGCTTGGAGAGTAGCGACTACGAGCAGTACTTC. Amino acid sequence: CASSLESSDYEQYF.